Shown below are 2 T cell receptor beta chains from a single sample sequenced in a study of vaccination effects on CD4 cells after COVID-19. Clones were read by immunoSEQ multiplex PCR, and TCRdb kept only the in-frame ones, dropping some. The top ten hold about 4.7% of the sample, which has tens of thousands of clones, under 85% seen once. Within the ViraFEST assay, antigen-specific CD4+ T cells underwent expansion with viral peptide pools prior to sequencing. CD4+ T cell isolation took place after nine to eleven days of culture. It was between March and December 2020 that the person had a SARS-CoV-2 infection confirmed by PCR. No antigens are known for them. The sample consisted of CD4+ T cells from PBMCs cultured with HIV peptides, taken before COVID-19 vaccination. Regarding subset: HIV-1 Nef peptide pool negative control/reference culture. The receptors stem from a human donor who had a prior SARS-CoV-2 infection.

The sample holds one count of this clone. The chain joins TRBV27 to TRBJ1-2, with 9 nucleotides matching TRBD1. The CDR3 contains 13 residues. Germline lookup yields CDR1 MNHEY and CDR2 SMNVEV (reference sequence). Germline trimming cut 9 bases from V and 3 bases from J; bases unmatched to any gene: 5. The CDR3 loop reads CARNRGQDYGYTF. The CDR3 nucleotides read TGTGCCAGGAACAGGGGGCAGGACTATGGCTACACCTTC.

This chain connects TRBV13 to TRBJ2-7; 9 bases line up with TRBD2. The trim removed 0 bases at V and 7 bases at J, leaving 25 bases unmatched. Germline V lookup: CDR1 PRHDT, CDR2 FYEKMQ (reference sequence). The CDR3 extends over 21 amino acids. The CDR3 DNA follows: TGTGCCAGCAGCTTAGGTAATCTCTTAAGGTCTAGCGGGACTCTCCGCGGGGAGCAGTACTTC. It translates to CASSLGNLLRSSGTLRGEQYF.